This T cell receptor (beta chain) derives from a study of T cell repertoires in cytomegalovirus infection (dated by TCRdb to about 2019). Regarding the research as a whole: The peptide stimulations were aimed at well-studied HLA-B-restricted epitopes as well as recently identified HLA-C-restricted CMV epitopes, whose presentation resists viral immunomodulation. Because public TCR beta signatures pointed to carriage of CMV infection together with the matching HLA type, the HLA type of each donor mattered for the analysis.

The sample's treatment or condition label is to be understood as: in vitro stimulation with specific CMV peptide epitopes to enrich CMV-specific T cells. The instrument was an Illumina HiSeq 1500. In-frame beta chains were kept once TCRdb had trimmed the public reads at Q25 with fastp and called clones with MiXCR. Rows with a matching CDR3 protein are joined into one entry that keeps the most common DNA and genes. This sample holds some 500,000 distinct CDR3 sequences; roughly 34% were observed only once. The ten largest clones capture about a sixth of the sample. This clonotype was picked up a small number of times. The target of this receptor is not known. It has no much larger one-base neighbor in the sample; base qualities were not kept. On the study overall, not on this receptor specifically: The ex vivo response was dominated by HLA-C-restricted CMV-specific TCR beta clonotypes, and the single most frequent clonotype in two of eight donors was supplied by these HLA-C-restricted clonotypes. Cumulative frequency of public TCR beta family members discriminated carriers of CMV infection plus the relevant HLA type in this cohort and an independent roughly 340-donor cohort.

The germline V gene specifies KGHDR as CDR1 and SFDVKD as CDR2. Trimming takes 5 bases from V and 7 bases from J, and the germline ends sit 17 bases apart. The CDR3 contains 15 residues, cysteine and phenylalanine counted. The DNA shown is the 45-base CDR3, in frame from base 1. The sequence was collected from a human donor in good health (CMV status not recorded). Some clones in this sample may be carry-over from other donors' samples. The sequence is built from TRBV24-1 and TRBJ2-1; the D region may be TRBD1 or TRBD2, each matching 5 bases equally. The sequencing here drew on cultured PBMCs, taken from culture after CMV antigen stimulation. The nucleotide sequence reads as follows: TGTGCCACCAGTGGCCGGGACCTCAAGAGGAATGAGCAGTTCTTC. It translates as CATSGRDLKRNEQFF.